The clone carrying this T cell receptor (beta chain) appeared a single time. Its target is not known. All participating donors were Caucasian adults from Nashville, Tennessee. The sample is drawn from a study of shared clonotypes between healthy human individuals. About the study: CD8 memory received one plate per donor, CD8 naive two, CD4 memory three and CD4 naive three.

Study results and limitations: Since donors were few, the genetic and exposure-history diversity represented was limited.

Measured with immunoSEQ multiplex PCR; TCRdb has only the in-frame clones, and not every one. The sample yields roughly 2.5 million clones, over 85% seen once. The sequenced material came from naive CD4+ T cells sorted from blood. Subset described: CD45RA+ positively selected. This sequence was found in a man in his late teens or twenties in good health.

The CDR3 DNA reads as TGTGCCAGCAGTGAGATAGGGACAGGTGGCTACACCTTC. Amino acids: CASSEIGTGGYTF. The V call is TRBV2, the J call TRBJ1-2, with 8 bases that match TRBD1. The germline CDR1 and CDR2 sequences are SNHLY and FYNNEI. J lost 7 bases, V lost 3 bases, and 4 bases had no gene match. This CDR3 has 13 amino acids.